This T cell receptor (beta chain) was documented in a study of identical twins. General study points: Fewer insertions marked abundant cord blood beta clonotypes; young adult naive trended weakly, memory not at all.

This clonotype was seen a few times. Its antigen is still unknown. Template switching supplied a universal primer site; unique molecular identifiers were carried on the cDNA. MiXCR, run by TCRdb on the 5' RACE reads, gives a single entry per CDR3 protein. The table lists under 900,000 distinct CDR3 sequences, about 20% of them singletons. The V gene lost 6 bases and the J gene lost 7 bases, with 13 bases spanning the gap. The CDR3 contains 13 residues. Germline V gives CDR1 SNHLY, CDR2 FYNNEI. These data were also filed under a second study, of T cells expressing NK-cell markers.

The clonotype was recovered from a woman under 30 in good health. The sample comprised PBMCs. J is TRBJ2-1 and V is TRBV2, with unresolved D. The CDR3 region is CASRLELMNEQFF. The DNA of the CDR3 is TGTGCCAGCAGGCTAGAACTGATGAATGAGCAGTTCTTC.